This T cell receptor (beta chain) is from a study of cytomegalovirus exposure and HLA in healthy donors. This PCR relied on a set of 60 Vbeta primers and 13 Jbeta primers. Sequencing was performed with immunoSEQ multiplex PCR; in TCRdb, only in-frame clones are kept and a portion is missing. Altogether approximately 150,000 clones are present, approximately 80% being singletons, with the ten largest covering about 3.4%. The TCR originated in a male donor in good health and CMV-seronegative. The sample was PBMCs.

The CDR3 spells CASSLDGGETQYF. The CDR3 DNA sequence: TGTGCCAGCAGCTTAGATGGGGGGGAGACCCAGTACTTC. This chain connects TRBV7-9 to TRBJ2-5, with a weak D call TRBD2 (6 bases). Germline V gene data show CDR1 as SEHNR and CDR2 as FQNEAQ (reference sequence). The CDR3 covers 13 residues. V was shortened by 1 base and J by 5 bases, with 8 bases between the two germline ends.